This TCR beta chain was profiled in a study of blood T cell repertoires in COVID-19. V dropped 5 bases and J dropped 3; count of bases not matched to a gene: 5. The V gene's germline CDR1 is SEHNR and CDR2 FQNEAQ (reference sequence). The CDR3 length is 17 residues. In this sample, this clone turned up once. Repertoires were generated with immunoSEQ multiplex PCR, while TCRdb's copy carries only in-frame clones and drops some. The sample records 300,000 to 500,000 clones, roughly 90% being singletons. The receptor was isolated from a woman aged 25 to 39 with acute COVID-19. The sample comprised PBMCs or T cells enriched from blood (not recorded which). The chain employs TRBV7-9 and TRBJ2-1; 15 bases line up with TRBD2. The CDR3, as DNA: TGTGCCAGCAGCCCGGGGACTAGCGGGGGGTTCTACAATGAGCAGTTCTTC. This translates into CASSPGTSGGFYNEQFF. Supplemented by reference TRBV7-9 and TRBJ2-1, the full variable domain reads DTGVSQNPRHKITKRGQNVTFRCDPISEHNRLYWYRQTLGQGPEFLTYFQNEAQLEKSRLLSDRFSAERPKGSFSTLEIQRTEQGDSAMYLCASSPGTSGGFYNEQFFGPGTRLTVL.